The T cell receptor (beta chain) under discussion was sequenced for a study of cytomegalovirus exposure and HLA in healthy donors. Overall study findings and caveats: Accurate prediction of most subjects' HLA-A and HLA-B alleles from TCR beta sequences was reported.

In its sample, this clone was seen once. The antigen is unknown. Both 60 Vbeta primers and 13 Jbeta primers went into the PCR. The assay was immunoSEQ multiplex PCR, and TCRdb's table has in-frame clones only and misses some. The sample carries roughly 80,000 clones, approximately 80% recorded once. The TCR was taken from a woman aged 25-40 years in good health and CMV-seronegative. The sequencing input was PBMCs.

Written as DNA, the CDR3 is TGCGCCAGCAGCTCGGGACAGAAAACTAGCACAGATACGCAGTATTTT. The encoded protein is CASSSGQKTSTDTQYF. The V gene is TRBV5-1, the J gene TRBJ2-3; 7 bases agree with TRBD1. The ends lost 3 bases at V and 0 bases at J; junction bases unmatched: 7. The CDR3 has 16 residues. Germline V gene lookup returns CDR1 SGHRS and CDR2 YFSETQ.